Listed below are T cell receptor beta chains from one sample, sequenced in a study of cytomegalovirus exposure and HLA in healthy donors. Profiled with immunoSEQ multiplex PCR; TCRdb holds only in-frame clones, not every one. The sample has about 120,000 clones; about three quarters are singletons. The sequenced sample consisted of PBMCs. The receptors stem from a man aged 55 to 69 in good health and CMV-seropositive. Both conserved end residues are part of each CDR3. Each record gives: D gene, clone size, V gene, J gene, CDR3 protein, CDR3 DNA. The D gene is left open where the match is weak. Rows give clone size only sometimes, using once, few, many, or a class for an expanded clone.

d_call: TRBD2; clone_size: few; v_call: TRBV5-1; j_call: TRBJ2-1; cdr3_aa: CASSGLAGDYNEQFF; cdr3_nt: TGCGCCAGCAGCGGACTAGCGGGGGATTACAATGAGCAGTTCTTC
d_call: -; clone_size: -; v_call: TRBV5-4; j_call: TRBJ1-1; cdr3_aa: CASSPRTRGMNTEAFF; cdr3_nt: TGTGCCAGCAGCCCCAGGACGAGGGGGATGAACACTGAAGCTTTCTTT
d_call: -; clone_size: -; v_call: TRBV10-3; j_call: TRBJ1-1; cdr3_aa: CAISETHSEGEAFF; cdr3_nt: TGTGCCATCAGTGAGACCCACTCGGAGGGCGAAGCTTTCTTT
d_call: TRBD1; clone_size: -; v_call: TRBV6-4; j_call: TRBJ1-1; cdr3_aa: CASSETPLQGGTEAFF; cdr3_nt: TGTGCCAGCAGTGAGACGCCGCTCCAGGGGGGCACTGAAGCTTTCTTT
d_call: -; clone_size: -; v_call: TRBV19; j_call: TRBJ1-5; cdr3_aa: CASSIDLEVSNNQPQHF; cdr3_nt: TGTGCCAGTAGTATAGATCTGGAGGTTTCCAACAATCAGCCCCAGCATTTT
d_call: -; clone_size: -; v_call: TRBV18; j_call: TRBJ2-1; cdr3_aa: CASSSDRYREQFF; cdr3_nt: TGTGCCAGCTCAAGTGACAGGTACAGGGAGCAGTTCTTC
d_call: -; clone_size: few; v_call: TRBV5-6; j_call: TRBJ1-1; cdr3_aa: CASSIWQGMAEAFF; cdr3_nt: TGTGCCAGCAGCATTTGGCAGGGGATGGCTGAAGCTTTCTTT
d_call: -; clone_size: -; v_call: TRBV28; j_call: TRBJ2-7; cdr3_aa: CASSSAGGTREQYF; cdr3_nt: TGTGCCAGCTCCTCGGCCGGGGGTACGCGCGAGCAGTACTTC
d_call: TRBD2; clone_size: -; v_call: TRBV18; j_call: TRBJ2-2; cdr3_aa: CASSTTSAAINTGELFF; cdr3_nt: TGTGCCAGCTCAACCACTAGCGCCGCGATTAACACCGGGGAGCTGTTTTTT
d_call: TRBD1; clone_size: -; v_call: TRBV7-2; j_call: TRBJ1-6; cdr3_aa: CASSLQGADSPLHF; cdr3_nt: TGTGCCAGCAGCTTACAGGGGGCAGATTCACCCCTCCACTTT
d_call: TRBD2; clone_size: -; v_call: TRBV5-6; j_call: TRBJ2-7; cdr3_aa: CASSRAFGTSAYEQYF; cdr3_nt: TGTGCCAGCAGCCGAGCATTCGGGACTAGCGCCTACGAGCAGTACTTC
d_call: -; clone_size: -; v_call: TRBV28; j_call: TRBJ1-3; cdr3_aa: CASSFEFGSGNTIYF; cdr3_nt: TGTGCCAGCAGTTTTGAGTTCGGCTCTGGAAACACCATATATTTT
d_call: -; clone_size: -; v_call: TRBV18; j_call: TRBJ2-1; cdr3_aa: CASSLDGRGSYNEQFF; cdr3_nt: TGTGCCAGCTCCCTCGACGGAAGAGGGTCCTACAATGAGCAGTTCTTC
d_call: -; clone_size: -; v_call: TRBV9; j_call: TRBJ2-1; cdr3_aa: CASSPRPDNEQFF; cdr3_nt: TGTGCCAGCAGCCCCAGGCCGGACAATGAGCAGTTCTTC
d_call: TRBD1; clone_size: -; v_call: TRBV2; j_call: TRBJ1-1; cdr3_aa: CASVRTGPEAFF; cdr3_nt: TGTGCCAGTGTCCGGACAGGGCCTGAAGCTTTCTTT
d_call: -; clone_size: -; v_call: TRBV6-6; j_call: TRBJ1-6; cdr3_aa: CASSGSRQSNSPLHF; cdr3_nt: TGTGCCAGCAGTGGTTCGCGGCAATCGAATTCACCCCTCCACTTT
d_call: TRBD2; clone_size: -; v_call: TRBV30; j_call: TRBJ2-1; cdr3_aa: CAWTKALTSGSYNEQFF; cdr3_nt: TGTGCCTGGACCAAAGCCCTGACTAGCGGCTCCTACAATGAGCAGTTCTTC
d_call: -; clone_size: -; v_call: TRBV5-6; j_call: TRBJ1-1; cdr3_aa: CASSLEGRGAFF; cdr3_nt: TGTGCCAGCAGCTTGGAAGGCAGGGGAGCTTTCTTT
d_call: -; clone_size: few; v_call: TRBV6-5; j_call: TRBJ1-1; cdr3_aa: CASRGQSETEAFF; cdr3_nt: TGTGCCAGCAGGGGACAATCGGAGACTGAAGCTTTCTTT
d_call: TRBD1; clone_size: -; v_call: TRBV11-2; j_call: TRBJ2-7; cdr3_aa: CASSFRRQGAYEQYF; cdr3_nt: TGTGCCAGCAGCTTCAGGAGACAGGGGGCCTACGAGCAGTACTTC
d_call: TRBD1; clone_size: -; v_call: TRBV9; j_call: TRBJ2-3; cdr3_aa: CASSPRQGDTDTQYF; cdr3_nt: TGTGCCAGCAGCCCCCGACAGGGGGACACAGATACGCAGTATTTT
d_call: -; clone_size: -; v_call: TRBV5-4; j_call: TRBJ1-1; cdr3_aa: CASSFQGDTEAFF; cdr3_nt: TGTGCCAGCAGCTTTCAGGGTGACACTGAAGCTTTCTTT
d_call: TRBD1; clone_size: -; v_call: TRBV15; j_call: TRBJ1-1; cdr3_aa: CATSTRYATGPNTEAFF; cdr3_nt: TGTGCCACCAGCACCAGATACGCGACAGGGCCGAACACTGAAGCTTTCTTT
d_call: -; clone_size: few; v_call: TRBV7-9; j_call: TRBJ2-2; cdr3_aa: CASSLGGIVVGELFF; cdr3_nt: TGTGCCAGCAGCTTAGGTGGCATCGTGGTCGGGGAGCTGTTTTTT
d_call: TRBD2; clone_size: -; v_call: TRBV5-1; j_call: TRBJ2-5; cdr3_aa: CASSLGLAGEETQYF; cdr3_nt: TGCGCCAGCAGCTTGGGCCTAGCGGGAGAAGAGACCCAGTACTTC
d_call: TRBD2; clone_size: -; v_call: TRBV5-1; j_call: TRBJ2-1; cdr3_aa: CASIGLAGTYNEQFF; cdr3_nt: TGCGCCAGCATCGGACTAGCGGGGACCTACAATGAGCAGTTCTTC
d_call: -; clone_size: -; v_call: TRBV5-1; j_call: TRBJ1-1; cdr3_aa: CASSLWAGPEAFF; cdr3_nt: TGCGCCAGCAGCTTGTGGGCAGGCCCTGAAGCTTTCTTT
d_call: TRBD1; clone_size: -; v_call: TRBV2; j_call: TRBJ1-4; cdr3_aa: CATGATGTGPEKLFF; cdr3_nt: TGTGCCACCGGAGCGACCGGGACAGGCCCCGAAAAACTGTTTTTT
d_call: TRBD1; clone_size: -; v_call: TRBV28; j_call: TRBJ2-1; cdr3_aa: CASRIWDREDNEQFF; cdr3_nt: TGTGCCAGCAGGATATGGGACAGGGAGGACAATGAGCAGTTCTTC
d_call: -; clone_size: -; v_call: TRBV19; j_call: TRBJ2-1; cdr3_aa: CASSISGFSEQFF; cdr3_nt: TGTGCCAGTAGTATATCGGGGTTTTCTGAGCAGTTCTTC
d_call: TRBD1; clone_size: few; v_call: TRBV6-6; j_call: TRBJ1-1; cdr3_aa: CASSTTGSTEAFF; cdr3_nt: TGTGCCAGCAGTACGACAGGGAGTACTGAAGCTTTCTTT
d_call: -; clone_size: -; v_call: TRBV5-1; j_call: TRBJ2-2; cdr3_aa: CASSLAQYTGELFF; cdr3_nt: TGCGCCAGCAGCTTGGCTCAGTACACCGGGGAGCTGTTTTTT
d_call: -; clone_size: once; v_call: TRBV5-1; j_call: TRBJ2-7; cdr3_aa: CASSLAAASYEQYF; cdr3_nt: TGCGCCAGCAGCTTGGCTGCAGCGTCCTACGAGCAGTACTTC
d_call: -; clone_size: -; v_call: TRBV18; j_call: TRBJ1-2; cdr3_aa: CASSPAGNGYTF; cdr3_nt: TGTGCCAGCTCCCCCGCGGGGAATGGCTACACCTTC
d_call: TRBD1; clone_size: -; v_call: TRBV14; j_call: TRBJ2-1; cdr3_aa: CASSQLNDWGQASDEQFF; cdr3_nt: TGTGCCAGCAGCCAACTGAACGATTGGGGACAGGCATCCGATGAGCAGTTCTTC
d_call: -; clone_size: -; v_call: TRBV28; j_call: TRBJ1-1; cdr3_aa: CASSSKGGSNTEAFF; cdr3_nt: TGTGCCAGCAGTTCGAAAGGAGGGAGTAACACTGAAGCTTTCTTT
d_call: TRBD1; clone_size: -; v_call: TRBV2; j_call: TRBJ1-5; cdr3_aa: CASSGTGRQPQHF; cdr3_nt: TGTGCCAGCAGTGGGACAGGGCGTCAGCCCCAGCATTTT
d_call: -; clone_size: -; v_call: TRBV28; j_call: TRBJ1-2; cdr3_aa: CASSPFVNYGYTF; cdr3_nt: TGTGCCAGCAGTCCGTTCGTTAACTATGGCTACACCTTC
d_call: -; clone_size: -; v_call: TRBV7-9; j_call: TRBJ2-1; cdr3_aa: CASSLSRPTDEQFF; cdr3_nt: TGTGCCAGCAGCTTATCCAGACCTACAGATGAGCAGTTCTTC
d_call: TRBD1; clone_size: -; v_call: TRBV9; j_call: TRBJ2-4; cdr3_aa: CASSVGGQGDIQYF; cdr3_nt: TGTGCCAGCAGCGTAGGGGGACAGGGAGACATTCAGTACTTC
d_call: TRBD2; clone_size: -; v_call: TRBV5-6; j_call: TRBJ2-1; cdr3_aa: CASRRTRSYNEQFF; cdr3_nt: TGTGCCAGCAGAAGGACTAGGTCCTACAATGAGCAGTTCTTC
d_call: TRBD2; clone_size: once; v_call: TRBV5-8; j_call: TRBJ2-3; cdr3_aa: CASSPRAGSGGPRTDTQYF; cdr3_nt: TGTGCCAGCAGCCCCCGGGCGGGGAGCGGGGGGCCCCGCACAGATACGCAGTATTTT
d_call: TRBD1; clone_size: -; v_call: TRBV29-1; j_call: TRBJ1-2; cdr3_aa: CSVERDSAYGYTF; cdr3_nt: TGCAGCGTTGAAAGGGACAGCGCCTATGGCTACACCTTC
d_call: TRBD2; clone_size: once; v_call: TRBV4-1; j_call: TRBJ2-4; cdr3_aa: CASSQDSGTEGVAKNIQYF; cdr3_nt: TGCGCCAGCAGCCAAGATAGCGGGACCGAAGGTGTCGCCAAAAACATTCAGTACTTC
d_call: -; clone_size: -; v_call: TRBV5-4; j_call: TRBJ2-2; cdr3_aa: CASSLVAPRLTGELFF; cdr3_nt: TGTGCCAGCAGCTTGGTGGCCCCTAGGCTCACCGGGGAGCTGTTTTTT
d_call: -; clone_size: -; v_call: TRBV30; j_call: TRBJ1-5; cdr3_aa: CAWSATGTKAGPQHF; cdr3_nt: TGTGCCTGGAGTGCGACCGGGACCAAAGCGGGGCCCCAGCATTTT
d_call: TRBD2; clone_size: once; v_call: TRBV2; j_call: TRBJ2-6; cdr3_aa: CASRRSGGLTTGANVLTF; cdr3_nt: TGTGCCAGCAGACGTAGCGGGGGGCTAACAACTGGGGCCAACGTCCTGACTTTC
d_call: TRBD2; clone_size: -; v_call: TRBV30; j_call: TRBJ2-5; cdr3_aa: CAWSSSGVETQYF; cdr3_nt: TGTGCCTGGAGTTCCAGCGGGGTGGAGACCCAGTACTTC
d_call: TRBD1; clone_size: -; v_call: TRBV2; j_call: TRBJ1-2; cdr3_aa: CASSQGTGGLGYTF; cdr3_nt: TGTGCCAGCAGCCAGGGGACAGGGGGCTTGGGCTACACCTTC
d_call: -; clone_size: few; v_call: TRBV27; j_call: TRBJ1-2; cdr3_aa: CASSPRGGYSIYGYTF; cdr3_nt: TGTGCCAGCAGTCCTAGGGGGGGTTACTCCATCTATGGCTACACCTTC
d_call: TRBD1; clone_size: -; v_call: TRBV27; j_call: TRBJ2-7; cdr3_aa: CASSSGQGGTYEQYF; cdr3_nt: TGTGCCAGCAGTTCGGGACAGGGCGGTACCTACGAGCAGTACTTC
d_call: -; clone_size: -; v_call: TRBV5-1; j_call: TRBJ2-7; cdr3_aa: CASSGTDRYEQYF; cdr3_nt: TGCGCCAGCAGCGGAACCGACAGATACGAGCAGTACTTC
d_call: TRBD1; clone_size: -; v_call: TRBV29-1; j_call: TRBJ2-7; cdr3_aa: CSVQGAGGWVYEQYF; cdr3_nt: TGCAGCGTCCAGGGGGCAGGCGGATGGGTATACGAGCAGTACTTC
d_call: -; clone_size: -; v_call: TRBV9; j_call: TRBJ1-2; cdr3_aa: CASSVGVSAGLDGYTF; cdr3_nt: TGTGCCAGCAGCGTAGGAGTATCCGCAGGACTGGATGGCTACACCTTC